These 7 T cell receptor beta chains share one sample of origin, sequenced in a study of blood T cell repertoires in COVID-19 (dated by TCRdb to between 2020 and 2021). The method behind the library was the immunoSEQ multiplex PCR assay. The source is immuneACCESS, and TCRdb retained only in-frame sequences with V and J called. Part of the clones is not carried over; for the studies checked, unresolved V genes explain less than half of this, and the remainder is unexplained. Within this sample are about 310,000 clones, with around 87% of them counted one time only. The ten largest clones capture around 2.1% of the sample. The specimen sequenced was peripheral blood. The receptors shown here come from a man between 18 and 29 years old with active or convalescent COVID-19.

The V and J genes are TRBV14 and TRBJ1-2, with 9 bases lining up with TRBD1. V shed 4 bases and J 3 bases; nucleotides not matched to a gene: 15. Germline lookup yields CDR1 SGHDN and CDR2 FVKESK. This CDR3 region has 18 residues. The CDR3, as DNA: TGTGCCAGCAGCCCCCCTCCGGGACAGGGTTTACCCGACTATGGCTACACCTTC. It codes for CASSPPPGQGLPDYGYTF.

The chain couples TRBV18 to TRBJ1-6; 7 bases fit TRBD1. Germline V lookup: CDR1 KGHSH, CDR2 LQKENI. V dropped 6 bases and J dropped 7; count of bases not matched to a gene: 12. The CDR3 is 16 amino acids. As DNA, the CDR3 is TGTGCCAGCTCCCAGTCCGAACCGGGACAGAATTCACCCCTCCACTTT. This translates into CASSQSEPGQNSPLHF.

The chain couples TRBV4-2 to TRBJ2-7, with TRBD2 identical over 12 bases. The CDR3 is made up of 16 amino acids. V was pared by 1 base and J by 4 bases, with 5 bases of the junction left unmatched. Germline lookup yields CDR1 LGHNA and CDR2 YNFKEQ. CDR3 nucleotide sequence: TGTGCCAGCAGCCAAGGACTAGCGGGAGCGAGTTACGAGCAGTACTTC. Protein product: CASSQGLAGASYEQYF.

This CDR3 is CASSLDEGGELFF. The CDR3 bases are TGTGCCAGCAGCTTGGACGAGGGCGGGGAGCTGTTTTTT. The chain links TRBV11-1 to TRBJ2-2, with D possibly TRBD2 on 5 matching bases. The CDR3 is 13 amino acids. V dropped 3 bases and J dropped 7 bases, with 9 bases sitting between them. In germline, CDR1 is SGHAT, CDR2 FQDESV (reference sequence).

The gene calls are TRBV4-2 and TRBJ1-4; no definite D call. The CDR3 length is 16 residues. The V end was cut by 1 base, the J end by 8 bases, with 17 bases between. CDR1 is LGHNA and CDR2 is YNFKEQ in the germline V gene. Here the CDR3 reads CASSQGVRVGREKLFF. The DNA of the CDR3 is TGTGCCAGCAGCCAAGGTGTGAGGGTGGGTCGAGAAAAACTGTTTTTT.

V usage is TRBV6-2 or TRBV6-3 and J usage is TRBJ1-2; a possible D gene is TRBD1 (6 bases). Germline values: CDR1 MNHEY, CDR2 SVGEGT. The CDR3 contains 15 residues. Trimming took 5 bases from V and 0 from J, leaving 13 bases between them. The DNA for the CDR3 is TGTGCCAGCAGTCGTTCCCGACAGGCTAACTATGGCTACACCTTC. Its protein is CASSRSRQANYGYTF.

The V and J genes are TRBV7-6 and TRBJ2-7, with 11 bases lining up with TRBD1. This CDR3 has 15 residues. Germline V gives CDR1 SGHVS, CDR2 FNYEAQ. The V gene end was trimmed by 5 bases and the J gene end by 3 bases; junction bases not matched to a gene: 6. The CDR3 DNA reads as TGTGCCAGCAGCCCCGGGACAGGGGGTATCTACGAGCAGTACTTC. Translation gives CASSPGTGGIYEQYF.